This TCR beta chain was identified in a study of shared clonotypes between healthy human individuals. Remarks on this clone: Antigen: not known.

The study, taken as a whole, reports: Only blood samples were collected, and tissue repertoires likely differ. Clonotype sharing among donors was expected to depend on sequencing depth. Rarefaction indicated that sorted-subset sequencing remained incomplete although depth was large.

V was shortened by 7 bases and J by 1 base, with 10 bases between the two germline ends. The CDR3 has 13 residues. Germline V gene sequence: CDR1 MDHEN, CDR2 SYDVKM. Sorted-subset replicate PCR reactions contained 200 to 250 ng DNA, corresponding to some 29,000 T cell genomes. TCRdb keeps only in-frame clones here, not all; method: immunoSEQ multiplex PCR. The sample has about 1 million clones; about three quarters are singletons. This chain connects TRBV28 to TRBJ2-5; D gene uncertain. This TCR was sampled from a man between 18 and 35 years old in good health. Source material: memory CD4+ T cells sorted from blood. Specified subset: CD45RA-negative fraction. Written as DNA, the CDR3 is TGTGCCAGCACCCCAAACTCCCAAGAGACCCAGTACTTC. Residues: CASTPNSQETQYF.